The source of this T cell receptor beta chain is a study of T cells in tuberculosis (dated 2018 in TCRdb). About the investigation overall: In the study, CD1B tetramers and high-throughput TCR immunosequencing were combined to characterize T cells specific for the mycobacterial lipid antigen glucose monomycolate (GMM). Active tuberculosis patient PBMC were archived before or within 7 days of starting standard anti-tuberculosis treatment. A South African clinical cohort compared IGRA-negative adolescents, IGRA-positive adolescents with latent tuberculosis and adults with active tuberculosis, under 13 per group. What the research found in general, with its limitations: A classifier using the diverse GMM-specific repertoire reached about 90% accuracy (AUROC roughly 0.9), compared with 60% to 70% accuracy using GEM motif frequencies. The smaller NN-distances were partly driven by shorter CDR3-alpha lengths in active tuberculosis patients, and the difference for TCR-beta did not reach statistical significance. Compared with IGRA-negative controls, TCR-alpha repertoires from active tuberculosis had smaller mean NN-distances to GMM-specific TCRs, which suggests that these TCRs underwent clonal expansion. Which clinical samples got chosen depended on the availability of cryopreserved specimens, and the active tuberculosis cases were adults, whereas the controls were adolescents.

Worth noting for this clone: Its antigen is currently not known. Base quality data are lacking; no much larger clone is found one base away.

The time point label here, explained by the study, means: new active TB diagnosis, blood taken before or within 7 days of starting treatment. The patients with active tuberculosis were newly diagnosed, HIV-seronegative South African adults aged 18 years or older. Confirmation of active tuberculosis came from positive sputum smear microscopy and/or a positive M. tuberculosis culture. Immunosequencing of unsorted cryopreserved PBMC covered, on average, around 100,000 T cells per clinical donor. TCR libraries were generated with the immunoSEQ multiplex PCR assay, using TCR-beta and/or TCR-alpha/delta assays for each sample. The amplified TCR libraries were sequenced on the Illumina high-throughput platform. On the study's bioinformatics: Clustering and dimensionality reduction were performed using pairwise TCRdist distances among GMM-specific receptors from ex vivo sorted or in vitro expanded T cells. Each clinical repertoire received a mean NN-distance score, defined as the average TCRdist to the nearest 10% of tetramer-positive reference sequences. GEM TCR motif frequency was calculated as the fraction of unique TCRs that matched known GEM sequences by V/J usage and CDR3 length. Linear discriminant analysis with leave-one-out cross-validation, implemented in scikit-learn, was used to classify active tuberculosis. TCRdb retrieved this table from immuneACCESS and kept in-frame rearrangements only. Not all clones are present; in checked studies, unresolved V genes account for under half, and no reason is known for the remainder. V and J calls and clone size are those listed in that table; D and trimming were worked out from the DNA. This sample holds tens of thousands of clones; roughly nine tenths were observed only once. Under 9% of the sample is held by the ten biggest clonotypes.

The CDR3 contains 17 residues, cysteine and phenylalanine counted. The DNA shown is the 51-base CDR3, in frame from base 1. The V end gives up 6 bases and the J end 7 bases, leaving 18 bases in the junction not matched to a gene. CDR1 and CDR2 are drawn from the germline V gene: WSHSY, SAAADI. The origin of this receptor is an adult with tuberculosis. Some clones in this sample may be carry-over from other donors' samples. The material was PBMCs, obtained at tuberculosis diagnosis. The chain links TRBV10-2 with TRBJ1-5; a stretch of 7 junction bases matches TRBD1. Read as DNA, the sequence is TGCGCCAGCAGAGACACACGATACAGGGGAACGGGGCAGCCCCAGCATTTT. Translated, it reads CASRDTRYRGTGQPQHF.